The 8 T cell receptor beta chains given below trace back to one sample, sequenced in a study of T cells in Graves' hyperthyroidism and ophthalmopathy. The investigators amplified TCR beta CDR3 regions from RNA transcripts. First-round RT-PCR of the TCR CDR3 relied on the HTBI primer set. TCRdb reprocessed the multiplex PCR reads via MiXCR and lists one record per CDR3 protein. The sample has around 430,000 distinct CDR3 sequences; about 15% are singletons. Material for sequencing was blood. These receptors originate from a woman aged 25 to 39 with Graves' hyperthyroidism.

The count of this clonotype is one. J is TRBJ2-5 and V is TRBV6-1; D is possibly TRBD2 (7 bases). Germline V gives CDR1 MNHNS, CDR2 SASEGT. V lost 6 bases, J lost 7 bases, and 15 bases lay in between. The CDR3 has 13 amino acids. CDR3 in DNA: TGTGCCAGCAGCACGAACAGGGAGGGGACCCAGTACTTC. This sequence encodes CASSTNREGTQYF.

This clonotype was recorded many times. This chain links TRBV7-2 with TRBJ2-4; D gene ambiguous. In germline, CDR1 is SGHTA, CDR2 FQGNSA. The CDR3 consists of 13 residues. Deletions cut 2 bases from V and 8 bases from J, with 10 bases between. Here the CDR3 reads CASSLRLRDIQYF. The DNA of the CDR3 is TGTGCCAGCAGCTTACGGCTCCGGGACATTCAGTACTTC.

This rearrangement joins TRBV28 to TRBJ1-4, with 9 bases lining up with TRBD1. The V and J ends lost 3 bases and 5 bases, in that order; junction bases with no gene match: 4. Germline CDR1 MDHEN, CDR2 SYDVKM. This CDR3 contains 15 residues. CDR3 sequence: CASSFGQGRNEKLFF. The CDR3 bases are TGTGCCAGCAGTTTTGGACAGGGGCGAAATGAAAAACTGTTTTTT.

The sample holds a few counts of this clonotype. This chain links TRBV15 with TRBJ2-1; D unclear. Germline V gene sequence: CDR1 LNHNV, CDR2 YYDKDF (reference sequence). The V and J ends lost 5 bases and 6 bases respectively, with 20 bases between them. The CDR3 covers 16 residues. The CDR3 sequence is CATSSLGIERRNEQFF. CDR3 bases: TGTGCCACCAGCTCCCTCGGAATAGAACGTCGCAATGAGCAGTTCTTC.

This clonotype was observed a few times. The V gene is TRBV7-9, the J gene TRBJ1-2; D is unclear. From germline, CDR1 is SEHNR and CDR2 FQNEAQ (reference sequence). Between the trimmed V and J ends, which lost 4 bases and 4 bases, there was a span of 7 bases. The CDR3 length is 12 residues. The DNA for the CDR3 is TGTGCCAGCAGCTACCGGGCCTATGGCTACACCTTC. This gives the protein CASSYRAYGYTF. Combining the CDR3 with reference TRBV7-9 and TRBJ1-2 gives the whole variable domain DTGVSQNPRHKITKRGQNVTFRCDPISEHNRLYWYRQTLGQGPEFLTYFQNEAQLEKSRLLSDRFSAERPKGSFSTLEIQRTEQGDSAMYLCASSYRAYGYTFGSGTRLTVV.

This clonotype appeared many times. CDR3 amino acids: CASSSGQWPGANVLTF. CDR3 coding DNA: TGTGCCAGCAGCTCCGGACAGTGGCCTGGGGCCAACGTCCTGACTTTC. The chain combines TRBV28 with TRBJ2-6; perhaps TRBD1 as D (6 bases). Trimming shortened V by 6 bases and J by 2 bases, and 14 bases separated the two germline ends. From germline, CDR1 is MDHEN and CDR2 SYDVKM. CDR3 size: 16 residues.

There are many counts of this clonotype. The gene calls are TRBV20-1 and TRBJ2-7; 8 bases are shared with TRBD1. The CDR3 covers 15 residues. The junction had 8 bases not matched to a gene; V was cut back by 2 bases and J by 2 bases. Germline loops: CDR1 DFQATT, CDR2 SNEGSKA (reference sequence). The CDR3 loop reads CSARRESGGTYEQYF. As DNA, the CDR3 is TGCAGTGCTAGACGTGAGTCAGGGGGCACCTACGAGCAGTACTTC.

CDR3 coding DNA: TGTGCCAGCAGACCACCCCTAGCGGGAGCCAATGAGCAGTTCTTC. It yields the protein CASRPPLAGANEQFF. This chain joins TRBV5-4 and TRBJ2-1; TRBD2 matches at 10 bases. Per germline, CDR1 SGHNT and CDR2 YYREEE (reference sequence). The CDR3 is 15 residues long. The trim removed 5 bases at V and 6 bases at J, leaving 8 bases unmatched.